Listed here are 23 T cell receptor beta chains from one sample, sequenced in a study of cytomegalovirus exposure and HLA in healthy donors. The primer mix had 60 Vbeta and 13 Jbeta primers. The assay was immunoSEQ multiplex PCR, and TCRdb's table has in-frame clones only and misses some. This sample has 60,000 to 65,000 clones; roughly 80% occur once, and the top ten carry 20% to 25%. Material for sequencing was PBMCs. The receptors shown here come from a woman in her forties in good health and CMV-seropositive.

This clone appeared a few times. The chain recombines TRBV2 with TRBJ2-1; TRBD1 matches at 7 bases. Germline-derived CDR1 and CDR2 are SNHLY and FYNNEI. Trimming took 8 bases from V and 5 from J; bases not matched to a gene: 9. CDR3 length: 14 amino acids. The CDR3 spells CASSSQGTDNEQFF. The CDR3, as DNA: TGTGCCAGCTCCTCGCAAGGGACAGACAATGAGCAGTTCTTC. The full variable domain, rest sourced from reference TRBV2 and TRBJ2-1, is EPEVTQTPSHQVTQMGQEVILRCVPISNHLYFYWYRQILGQKVEFLVSFYNNEISEKSEIFDDQFSVERPDGSNFTLKIRSTKLEDSAMYFCASSSQGTDNEQFFGPGTRLTVL.

In regard to this clone: The sample carries other DNA sequences with the same CDR3. The rearrangement joins TRBV15 to TRBJ2-7, with D unresolved. CDR1 is LNHNV and CDR2 is YYDKDF in the germline V gene (reference sequence). The V gene lost 3 bases and the J gene lost 5 bases, with 8 bases spanning the gap. The CDR3 totals 12 residues. The CDR3 loop reads CATSRPRDEQYF. In DNA, the CDR3 is TGTGCCACCAGCAGGCCTCGGGACGAGCAGTACTTC.

CDR3: CASSHRGGQNTEAFF. In DNA, the CDR3 is TGTGCCAGCAGCCATCGAGGGGGCCAGAACACTGAAGCTTTCTTT. The chain employs TRBV13 and TRBJ1-1, with TRBD1 matching 7 bases. The trim removed 5 bases at V and 1 base at J, leaving 7 bases unmatched. Germline values: CDR1 PRHDT, CDR2 FYEKMQ (reference sequence). The CDR3 is 15 amino acids.

The chain carries TRBV9 and TRBJ1-5; 11 nucleotides match TRBD1. The CDR3 has 17 residues. Germline trimming cut 3 bases from V and 4 bases from J; bases unmatched to any gene: 9. CDR1 is SGDLS and CDR2 is YYNGEE in the germline V gene. The CDR3 DNA follows: TGTGCCAGCAGCGAGGGGACAGGGGGAATTAGTAATCAGCCCCAGCATTTT. Its protein product is CASSEGTGGISNQPQHF.

The CDR3 is CASGWSLAGEQYF. CDR3 DNA: TGTGCCAGCGGGTGGAGCCTTGCGGGCGAGCAGTACTTC. V is TRBV27 and J is TRBJ2-7, with a possible D match to TRBD2 (5 bases). The length of the CDR3 is 13 residues. Looked up from germline, CDR1 is MNHEY and CDR2 is SMNVEV (reference sequence). V lost 8 bases, J lost 6 bases, and 17 bases lay in between.

The chain is built from TRBV27 and TRBJ2-3; possible D gene TRBD2, 6 bases. The germline gives CDR1 MNHEY, CDR2 SMNVEV (reference sequence). Trimming pared 6 bases from V and 3 bases from J, leaving 16 bases between. The CDR3 is made up of 15 amino acids. This CDR3 is CASRDYIGATDTQYF. The CDR3 DNA sequence: TGTGCCAGCAGGGACTACATCGGGGCGACAGATACGCAGTATTTT.

This chain links TRBV6-1 with TRBJ1-6; 7 positions match TRBD1. Germline values: CDR1 MNHNS, CDR2 SASEGT. The CDR3 is 16 amino acids. With 3 bases clipped from V and 9 bases from J, the junction kept 11 bases outside the gene matches. The CDR3 is CASSESLRQGSSPLHF. The CDR3 nucleotides read TGTGCCAGCAGTGAGTCGTTAAGACAGGGAAGTTCACCCCTCCACTTT.

A few counts support this clone. This chain joins TRBV4-2 and TRBJ2-7; 8 bases line up with TRBD1. J gave up 2 bases and V 4 bases, and 7 bases lay outside the gene matches. The CDR3 has 15 residues. Germline values: CDR1 LGHNA, CDR2 YNFKEQ. The CDR3 reads CASSLGQGIAYEQYF. The CDR3 DNA reads TGTGCCAGCAGCCTCGGACAGGGAATTGCCTACGAGCAGTACTTC.

The genes are TRBV7-3 and TRBJ1-1; possibly TRBD1 for D (5 bases). Germline V gene data show CDR1 as SGHTA and CDR2 as FQGTGA. The CDR3 covers 15 residues. V lost 5 bases and J 1 base, leaving 14 bases between the germline ends. CDR3 bases: TGTGCCAGCAGCCCCCGGGGGGGTGAGAACACTGAAGCTTTCTTT. Residues: CASSPRGGENTEAFF.

The chain carries TRBV19 and TRBJ1-4, with D possibly being TRBD1 (5 bases). The germline V gene encodes CDR1 LNHDA and CDR2 SQIVND (reference sequence). Trimming left V 5 bases short and J 5 bases short, with 9 bases between. This CDR3 has 13 residues. CDR3 DNA: TGTGCCAGTAGTTTGAGGACAAATGAAAAACTGTTTTTT. Translating gives CASSLRTNEKLFF.

This clone was counted between two and nine times. V gene TRBV19 combines with J gene TRBJ2-2, with 11 bases fitting TRBD2. V shed 3 bases, J shed 7 bases, and the junction held 7 bases outside the gene matches. Germline assignment: CDR1 LNHDA and CDR2 SQIVND (reference sequence). The CDR3 loop spans 16 amino acids. This CDR3 is CASSMGSGGAGGELFF. The CDR3 DNA sequence: TGTGCCAGTAGTATGGGTAGCGGGGGGGCCGGCGGGGAGCTGTTTTTT. Full variable domain (remainder filled in from reference TRBV19 and TRBJ2-2): DGGITQSPKYLFRKEGQNVTLSCEQNLNHDAMYWYRQDPGQGLRLIYYSQIVNDFQKGDIAEGYSVSREKKESFPLTVTSAQKNPTAFYLCASSMGSGGAGGELFFGEGSRLTVL.

This clone was counted a few times. The CDR3 nucleotides are TGTGCCAGCAGCCTACGGACTAGCGGGGGGAGTACAGATACGCAGTATTTT. Protein product: CASSLRTSGGSTDTQYF. The chain joins TRBV7-9 to TRBJ2-3, with 14 nucleotides matching TRBD2. V gave up 5 bases and J gave up 3 bases; unmatched junction bases: 7. Looked up from germline, CDR1 is SEHNR and CDR2 is FQNEAQ (reference sequence). This CDR3 has 17 amino acids.

The V call is TRBV30, the J call TRBJ2-7; D unresolved. Trimming removed 4 bases at V and 0 bases at J, with 4 bases between. Germline-derived CDR1 and CDR2 are GTSNPN and SVGIG (reference sequence). This CDR3 contains 11 residues. The CDR3 DNA is TGTGCCTGGATCTCCTCCTACGAGCAGTACTTC. This sequence encodes CAWISSYEQYF.

V usage is TRBV4-3 and J usage is TRBJ2-2; D remains ambiguous. CDR1 is LGHNA and CDR2 is YSLEER in the germline V gene. Trimming stripped 4 bases from V and 3 bases from J, with 12 bases between. The CDR3 length is 15 residues. The CDR3 nucleotides read TGCGCCAGCAGCCTAAGACTGGCAGACACCGGGGAGCTGTTTTTT. Translated, it gives CASSLRLADTGELFF.

CDR3 nucleotides: TGTGCCAGCAGCTTAGGGCACAACACAGATACGCAGTATTTT. Protein sequence: CASSLGHNTDTQYF. The genes are TRBV7-9 and TRBJ2-3; no clear D gene. The CDR3 consists of 14 residues. The germline CDR1 and CDR2 sequences are SEHNR and FQNEAQ (reference sequence). The V and J ends lost 1 base and 2 bases respectively, with 7 bases between them.

The rearrangement uses TRBV7-2 and TRBJ2-7, with D perhaps TRBD1 (6 bases). The V and J ends lost 5 bases and 4 bases respectively, with 15 bases between them. CDR1 is SGHTA and CDR2 is FQGNSA in the germline V gene. The CDR3 has 14 amino acids. The CDR3 nucleotides are TGTGCCAGCAGCCCCCAGACAGGTATATACGAGCAGTACTTC. It translates to CASSPQTGIYEQYF.

The CDR3 DNA follows: TGCGCCAGCAGCCAAGATATGAGAGACACTGAAGCTTTCTTT. Translated, it gives CASSQDMRDTEAFF. The gene calls are TRBV4-3 and TRBJ1-1; D is unresolved. This CDR3 region has 14 residues. CDR1 and CDR2 from the germline V gene are LGHNA and YSLEER. V was shortened by 0 bases and J by 3 bases, with 8 bases between the two germline ends.

The rearrangement links TRBV5-1 to TRBJ1-3; D remains unclear. Germline CDR1 and CDR2: SGHRS and YFSETQ. Trimming cost V 1 base and J 2 bases, with 7 bases left between them. The CDR3 contains 14 residues. The CDR3 sequence is CASSLTDPGNTIYF. CDR3 DNA sequence: TGCGCCAGCAGCTTGACAGATCCTGGAAACACCATATATTTT.

This chain joins TRBV10-1 and TRBJ1-6; no firm D call. Trimming removed 6 bases from V and 10 bases from J, with 13 bases in between. The CDR3 totals 13 residues. Germline loops: CDR1 WNHNN, CDR2 SYGVQD (reference sequence). CDR3: CASRSTGGSPLHF. Written as DNA, the CDR3 is TGCGCCAGCAGATCGACGGGAGGGTCACCCCTCCACTTT.

The gene calls are TRBV9 and TRBJ1-1, with D possibly TRBD1 on 6 matching bases. The ends were cut back, 4 bases at V and 6 bases at J, with 13 bases in the middle. This CDR3 has 13 residues. CDR1 SGDLS and CDR2 YYNGEE come from the germline V gene. The CDR3 loop reads CASSLGQQSEAFF. In DNA form, the CDR3 reads TGTGCCAGCAGCCTAGGACAGCAGTCTGAAGCTTTCTTT.

A few counts support this clone. The chain couples TRBV27 to TRBJ1-3; a possible D gene is TRBD1 (6 bases). The CDR3 sequence is 13 residues long. Germline V gene lookup returns CDR1 MNHEY and CDR2 SMNVEV (reference sequence). Trimming removed 10 bases at V and 2 bases at J, with 12 bases between. CDR3 DNA: TGTGCCACCTGGACAGTAACTGGAAACACCATATATTTT. This translates into CATWTVTGNTIYF.

The rearrangement joins TRBV27 to TRBJ1-2; TRBD1 matches at 9 bases. Per germline, CDR1 MNHEY and CDR2 SMNVEV (reference sequence). V shed 7 bases and J 2 bases; nucleotides not matched to a gene: 5. This CDR3 region has 14 residues. The CDR3 loop is CASKAGTGNYGYTF. The CDR3 DNA is TGTGCCAGCAAGGCCGGGACAGGGAACTATGGCTACACCTTC.

A note on this clone: Different DNA sequences within this sample yield the same CDR3. The CDR3 DNA reads TGTGCTAGTGGTTTGGGGCATAGCACAGATACGCAGTATTTT. Its translation is CASGLGHSTDTQYF. The chain carries TRBV12-5 and TRBJ2-3, with no clear D. CDR1 is LGHNT and CDR2 is FRNRAP in the germline V gene. The CDR3 loop spans 14 amino acids. With 1 base removed from V and 0 bases from J, the gap between germline ends came to 5 bases.